This TCR beta chain appears in the sequencing data of a study of blood T cell repertoires in COVID-19. The repertoire was sequenced with immunoSEQ multiplex PCR; TCRdb's copy has only in-frame clones and lacks some. The sample yields about 160,000 clones, about four fifths seen once. The length of the CDR3 is 14 residues. The junction had 9 bases not matched to a gene; V was cut back by 2 bases and J by 8 bases. Germline V lookup: CDR1 SGHRS, CDR2 YFSETQ. The material sequenced was peripheral blood. The J gene is TRBJ1-1, the V gene TRBV5-1; 7 bases align to TRBD1. This clonotype was obtained from a man in his 70s who had recovered from COVID-19. The CDR3 loop reads CASSLLGTETEAFF. DNA for the CDR3: TGCGCCAGCAGCTTACTGGGGACAGAAACAGAAGCTTTCTTT.